A single sample is the source of the 31 T cell receptor beta chains below, sequenced in a study of early T cells in non-severe SARS-CoV-2 infection. In TCRdb, the 5' RACE reads were re-called with MiXCR into one record per CDR3 protein. The sample comprises tens of thousands of distinct CDR3 sequences, around 10% of which are singletons, and 4% to 5.5% rests with the top ten. The sequencing here drew on whole blood, taken at baseline. All receptors come from an adult who was a healthcare worker with PCR-confirmed SARS-CoV-2 infection or an uninfected control (not recorded which).

In this sample, this clonotype turned up a few times. The chain carries TRBV18 and TRBJ2-2; 7 bases map to TRBD1. CDR3 length equals 15 residues. Germline CDR1 and CDR2: KGHSH and LQKENI. Trimming took 3 bases from V and 4 from J; bases not matched to a gene: 5. DNA of the CDR3: TGTGCCAGCTCACCGGACAGGTCGGGCACCGGGGAGCTGTTTTTT. Residues: CASSPDRSGTGELFF.

The V and J genes are TRBV19 and TRBJ1-5; no definite D call. Per the germline V gene, CDR1 is LNHDA and CDR2 is SQIVND (reference sequence). The CDR3 sequence is 15 residues long. V lost 3 bases to trimming and J lost 4 bases, with 13 bases between them. The CDR3 region has the DNA TGTGCCAGTAGTATGGGGAGGGATTCGAATCAGCCCCAGCATTTT. Protein sequence: CASSMGRDSNQPQHF.

V and J are TRBV4-1 and TRBJ1-6, with D perhaps matching TRBD1 (6 bases). V was cut by 4 bases and J by 5 bases, with 12 bases left in between. The V gene's germline CDR1 is MGHRA and CDR2 YSYEKL. CDR3 length: 15 amino acids. The CDR3 loop reads CASSLRDNDNSPLHF. CDR3 coding DNA: TGCGCCAGCAGCCTACGGGACAACGATAATTCACCCCTCCACTTT.

This clonotype was found a few times. The gene calls are TRBV19 and TRBJ2-1; 9 bases fit TRBD2. There are 14 residues in the CDR3. Germline assignment: CDR1 LNHDA and CDR2 SQIVND (reference sequence). J lost 8 bases, V lost 7 bases, and 9 bases had no gene match. In DNA, the CDR3 is TGTGCCAGTAATTTGCGGGAGGGCCCTGATGAGCAGTTCTTC. Translating it yields CASNLREGPDEQFF.

This clonotype was detected only a few times. The chain is built from TRBV28 and TRBJ2-5; the D gene could be TRBD1 or TRBD2 (5 bases each). Germline values: CDR1 MDHEN, CDR2 SYDVKM. V lost 6 bases, J lost 7 bases, and 18 bases lay in between. The CDR3 is 14 residues long. CDR3 sequence (DNA): TGTGCCAGCAGCCCCGGGACCCACATCGGGACCCAGTACTTC. Amino acid sequence: CASSPGTHIGTQYF.

This clonotype was counted between two and nine times. The chain joins TRBV11-2 to TRBJ2-3; 11 bases are a match to TRBD1. Germline CDR1 and CDR2: SGHAT and FQNNGV. The trim removed 7 bases at V and 14 bases at J, leaving 11 bases unmatched. This CDR3 has 13 residues. CDR3 bases: TGTGCCAGCACCCCCGGGACAGGGGGTATTGGGTATTTT. It yields the protein CASTPGTGGIGYF.

V gene TRBV20-1 combines with J gene TRBJ2-7, with D unresolved. Germline V gene data show CDR1 as DFQATT and CDR2 as SNEGSKA (reference sequence). Deletions cut 0 bases from V and 4 bases from J, with 4 bases between. CDR3 length: 11 amino acids. The CDR3 sequence is CSARDHYEQYF. The CDR3 nucleotides are TGCAGTGCTAGAGATCATTACGAGCAGTACTTC.

This clonotype has a handful of counts. The chain joins TRBV2 to TRBJ2-5; possible D gene TRBD1, 6 bases. The germline V and J ends were trimmed by 1 base and 5 bases, with 8 bases remaining between them. Germline V gene data show CDR1 as SNHLY and CDR2 as FYNNEI. The CDR3 has 13 amino acids. In nucleotides, the CDR3 is TGTGCCAGCAGTGAAGACAGGGTGGAGACCCAGTACTTC. It yields the protein CASSEDRVETQYF.

This clonotype occurred many times. The chain joins TRBV20-1 to TRBJ2-7; no firm D call. In germline, CDR1 is DFQATT, CDR2 SNEGSKA (reference sequence). With 1 base removed from V and 5 bases from J, the gap between germline ends came to 15 bases. The CDR3 is 14 amino acids. In DNA, the CDR3 is TGCAGTGCTAGAGCTTTGGTTGGGAACCACGAGCAGTACTTC. This encodes CSARALVGNHEQYF.

The chain has TRBV7-6 and TRBJ2-7, with 8 bases that match TRBD1. This CDR3 spans 15 amino acids. V lost 5 bases to trimming and J lost 3 bases; unmatched junction nucleotides: 9. Germline loops: CDR1 SGHVS, CDR2 FNYEAQ. The CDR3 region is CASSAGTGYLYEQYF. Here the CDR3 DNA reads TGTGCCAGCAGCGCCGGGACAGGATACCTCTACGAGCAGTACTTC.

The chain recombines TRBV6-2 or TRBV6-3 with TRBJ2-5; TRBD1 agrees at 7 bases. V lost 5 bases to trimming and J lost 5 bases; unmatched junction nucleotides: 11. Per germline, CDR1 MNHEY and CDR2 SVGEGT. The CDR3 runs 15 residues. The CDR3 spells CASSPTLTGSETQYF. CDR3 bases: TGTGCCAGCAGTCCGACGTTGACAGGGTCGGAGACCCAGTACTTC.

This chain joins TRBV11-2 and TRBJ2-7; 15 bases align to TRBD2. This CDR3 contains 18 residues. V dropped 5 bases and J dropped 6; count of bases not matched to a gene: 14. CDR1 is SGHAT, CDR2 FQNNGV, per germline. The CDR3 protein is CASSLTGLAGGFGGEQYF. The CDR3 region has the DNA TGTGCCAGCAGCCTCACGGGACTAGCGGGGGGCTTCGGAGGCGAGCAGTACTTC.

This clonotype was recorded many times. This chain joins TRBV7-9 and TRBJ2-7, with 8 bases aligning to TRBD2. The germline V gene encodes CDR1 SEHNR and CDR2 FQNEAQ (reference sequence). There are 18 residues in the CDR3. The V gene end was trimmed by 0 bases and the J gene end by 3 bases; junction bases not matched to a gene: 13. This CDR3 is CASSLAGTLRTSSYEQYF. The CDR3 coding sequence is TGTGCCAGCAGCTTAGCGGGGACCCTCAGGACTAGCAGCTACGAGCAGTACTTC.

This clonotype appeared many times. The chain has TRBV7-8 and TRBJ1-1; 8 bases are shared with TRBD1. V shed 1 base and J 9 bases; nucleotides not matched to a gene: 10. There are 15 residues in the CDR3. The germline gives CDR1 SGHVS, CDR2 FQNEAQ. The CDR3: CASSLDVPGQGKAFF. The CDR3 region has the DNA TGTGCCAGCAGCTTAGACGTTCCTGGACAGGGAAAAGCTTTCTTT.

This clonotype was picked up a small number of times. One end of the junction is discordant with germline, which a read error may explain. The gene calls are TRBV10-3 and TRBJ2-1; 7 bases align to TRBD2. The germline CDR1 and CDR2 sequences are ENHRY and SYGVKD. The CDR3 contains 12 residues. CDR3 loop: CAIGGSPYERFF. The CDR3 region has the DNA TGTGCCATCGGCGGGAGCCCCTATGAGCGGTTCTTC.

This clonotype was recorded many times. This rearrangement joins TRBV2 to TRBJ2-5, with a tentative D call TRBD1 (6 bases). The CDR3 covers 13 residues. The germline V gene encodes CDR1 SNHLY and CDR2 FYNNEI. Between the trimmed V and J ends, which lost 4 bases and 2 bases, there was a span of 8 bases. The CDR3 DNA follows: TGTGCCAGCAGTGTTGGGACACAAGAGACCCAGTACTTC. This codes for CASSVGTQETQYF.

This clonotype has a count of ten or more. The genes are TRBV29-1 and TRBJ2-5, with D maybe TRBD1 (6 bases). CDR1 and CDR2 from the germline V gene are SQVTM and ANQGSEA. This CDR3 has 13 residues. V lost 8 bases to trimming and J lost 0 bases, with 13 bases between them. The CDR3 bases are TGCAGCACATACCGGGACAACCAAGAGACCCAGTACTTC. It translates to CSTYRDNQETQYF.

This clonotype was picked up many times. The chain is built from TRBV5-1 and TRBJ2-1; D gene uncertain. V lost 2 bases, J lost 6 bases, and 6 bases lay in between. Looked up from germline, CDR1 is SGHRS and CDR2 is YFSETQ. CDR3 length equals 12 residues. The CDR3 protein is CASSFISNEQFF. The CDR3 bases are TGCGCCAGCAGCTTCATAAGCAATGAGCAGTTCTTC.

This clonotype came up many times. The J gene is TRBJ2-1, the V gene TRBV12-3 or TRBV12-4; tentative D call: TRBD2 (5 bases). CDR3 size: 13 residues. The germline V and J ends were trimmed by 6 bases and 7 bases, with 13 bases remaining between them. CDR3 loop: CASSLEGRNEQFF. CDR3 nucleotide sequence: TGTGCCAGCAGCCTCGAGGGAAGGAATGAGCAGTTCTTC.

This clonotype was seen ten or more times. The chain links TRBV7-3 to TRBJ1-4; a possible D gene is TRBD1 (5 bases). The CDR3 covers 15 residues. From germline, CDR1 is SGHTA and CDR2 FQGTGA. Trimming shortened V by 5 bases and J by 6 bases, and 16 bases separated the two germline ends. CDR3 in amino acids: CASSPTGAPDEKLFF. CDR3 bases: TGTGCCAGCAGCCCCACCGGGGCTCCTGATGAAAAACTGTTTTTT. The full variable domain, its missing parts supplied by reference TRBV7-3 and TRBJ1-4, is GAGVSQTPSNKVTEKGKYVELRCDPISGHTALYWYRQSLGQGPEFLIYFQGTGAADDSGLPNDRFFAVRPEGSVSTLKIQRTERGDSAVYLCASSPTGAPDEKLFFGSGTQLSVL.

This clonotype showed up many times. The V and J genes are TRBV29-1 and TRBJ2-3, with TRBD2 matching over 8 bases. Trimming took 2 bases from V and 2 from J; bases not matched to a gene: 3. Germline values: CDR1 SQVTM, CDR2 ANQGSEA. This CDR3 spans 14 amino acids. CDR3 residues: CSVELAGITDTQYF. CDR3 coding DNA: TGCAGCGTTGAATTAGCGGGAATCACAGATACGCAGTATTTT.

This clonotype was seen many times. This chain links TRBV7-2 with TRBJ1-3; no definite D call. CDR1 is SGHTA and CDR2 is FQGNSA in the germline V gene. This CDR3 has 14 residues. V was clipped by 2 bases and J by 0 bases, with 5 bases between them. The CDR3 sequence: CASSLFVSGNTIYF. The CDR3 DNA follows: TGTGCCAGCAGCTTATTTGTCTCTGGAAACACCATATATTTT.

There are many counts of this clonotype. In DNA form, the CDR3 reads TGTGCCAGCAGTGGGACAAACACAGATACGCAGTATTTT. Its translation: CASSGTNTDTQYF. The rearrangement uses TRBV6-4 and TRBJ2-3; possibly TRBD1 for D (5 bases). Germline V gives CDR1 MRHNA, CDR2 SNTAGT. V lost 4 bases, J lost 2 bases, and 7 bases lay in between. The CDR3 totals 13 residues.

This clonotype was counted between two and nine times. This chain connects TRBV11-2 to TRBJ2-1, with a tentative D call TRBD2 (6 bases). The germline V gene has CDR1 SGHAT and CDR2 FQNNGV. Trimming removed 3 bases from V and 7 bases from J, with 13 bases in between. This CDR3 region has 14 residues. CDR3 loop: CASSFGGDWNEQFF. In DNA form, the CDR3 reads TGTGCCAGCAGCTTCGGGGGAGATTGGAATGAGCAGTTCTTC.

The gene calls are TRBV19 and TRBJ2-7; 8 positions agree with TRBD2. J was trimmed by 4 bases and V by 4 bases; bases with no gene match: 9. Germline V gene lookup returns CDR1 LNHDA and CDR2 SQIVND (reference sequence). This CDR3 has 15 amino acids. CDR3 in DNA: TGTGCCAGTAGTACATCGGGACTAGATTCGTACGAGCAGTACTTC. Translation: CASSTSGLDSYEQYF.

As regards this clonotype: Lacking the conserved final phenylalanine or tryptophan, this CDR3 likely reflects a read error. This rearrangement joins TRBV11-2 to TRBJ2-5, with 9 bases identical to TRBD2. Trimming took 5 bases from V and 5 from J; bases not matched to a gene: 6. CDR1 is SGHAT and CDR2 is FQNNGV in the germline V gene. The CDR3 runs to 14 residues. CDR3 sequence: CASSVGLAMETQYL. CDR3 in DNA: TGTGCCAGCAGCGTCGGACTAGCGATGGAGACCCAGTACCTC.

This chain's CDR3 is CASSLMASLPDTQYF. Written as DNA, the CDR3 is TGCGCCAGCAGCTTGATGGCCAGCCTGCCAGATACGCAGTATTTT. This chain links TRBV5-1 with TRBJ2-3; D is undetermined. The CDR3 has 15 residues. Germline CDR1 SGHRS, CDR2 YFSETQ. V was cut by 1 base and J by 4 bases, with 13 bases left in between.

This clonotype was detected many times. This chain joins TRBV20-1 and TRBJ2-5; 8 bases are shared with TRBD2. Germline CDR1 reads DFQATT; CDR2 reads SNEGSKA (reference sequence). V was clipped by 5 bases and J by 1 base; unmatched bases: 6. This CDR3 comprises 14 residues. CDR3 sequence (DNA): TGCAGTGCTCCGCCCGGGGGGGCCCAAGAGACCCAGTACTTC. It codes for CSAPPGGAQETQYF.

This clonotype was found once. The rearrangement joins TRBV29-1 to TRBJ2-3, with 9 positions matching TRBD1. The CDR3 runs 16 residues. V shed 4 bases and J 0 bases; nucleotides not matched to a gene: 8. Germline V lookup: CDR1 SQVTM, CDR2 ANQGSEA. The CDR3 protein is CSVGTGDEASTDTQYF. The CDR3 DNA sequence: TGCAGCGTTGGGACAGGGGATGAGGCTAGCACAGATACGCAGTATTTT.

This clonotype was seen a handful of times. V is TRBV2 and J is TRBJ1-1; D is undetermined. V lost 8 bases and J 3 bases, leaving 13 bases between the germline ends. The V gene's germline CDR1 is SNHLY and CDR2 FYNNEI. The CDR3 length is 13 residues. The DNA for the CDR3 is TGTGCCAGCTCTTACTTTGGGGACACTGAAGCTTTCTTT. It specifies CASSYFGDTEAFF.

This chain connects TRBV19 to TRBJ2-1; 7 bases map to TRBD2. This CDR3 has 15 amino acids. Looked up from germline, CDR1 is LNHDA and CDR2 is SQIVND (reference sequence). The V gene end was trimmed by 6 bases and the J gene end by 4 bases; junction bases not matched to a gene: 9. CDR3 loop: CASSRSPGLYNEQFF. The CDR3 nucleotides are TGTGCCAGTAGCCGATCACCGGGACTATACAATGAGCAGTTCTTC.